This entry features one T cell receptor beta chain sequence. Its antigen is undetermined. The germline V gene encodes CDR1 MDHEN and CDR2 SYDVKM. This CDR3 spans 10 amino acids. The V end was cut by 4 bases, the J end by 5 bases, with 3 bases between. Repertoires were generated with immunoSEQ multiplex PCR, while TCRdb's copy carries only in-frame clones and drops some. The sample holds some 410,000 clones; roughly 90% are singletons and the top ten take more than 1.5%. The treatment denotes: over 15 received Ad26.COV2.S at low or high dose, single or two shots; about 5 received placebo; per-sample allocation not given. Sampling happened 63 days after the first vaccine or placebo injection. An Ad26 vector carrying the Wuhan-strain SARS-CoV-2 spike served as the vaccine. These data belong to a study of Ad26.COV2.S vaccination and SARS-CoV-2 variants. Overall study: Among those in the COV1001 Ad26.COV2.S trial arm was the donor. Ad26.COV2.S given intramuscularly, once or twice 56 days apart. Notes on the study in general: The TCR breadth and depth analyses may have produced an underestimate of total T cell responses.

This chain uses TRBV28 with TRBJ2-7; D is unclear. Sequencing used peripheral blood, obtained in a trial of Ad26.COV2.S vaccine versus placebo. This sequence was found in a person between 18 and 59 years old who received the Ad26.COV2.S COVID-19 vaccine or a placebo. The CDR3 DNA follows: TGTGCCAGCAGTTCGCACGAGCAGTACTTC. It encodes CASSSHEQYF.